This T cell receptor beta chain was identified during a study of T cell responses to AZD1222 COVID-19 vaccine. Study background: Second-dose intervals near 4 or 12 weeks were combined.

Study-wide results and caveats: Without day 14 samples, only post-peak T cell repertoires were studied. Spike regions recognized by vaccine-associated CD4 TCRs spanned the protein, led by 160-218 and 743-854. Clonal diversity was possibly underestimated; the donors were predominantly white British and more often female.

The data were produced by immunoSEQ multiplex PCR, yet TCRdb's version contains in-frame clones alone and is incomplete. Here the sample spans some 130,000 clones, 90% being singletons. This clone was seen once. The target antigen is unknown. With 6 bases removed from V and 0 bases from J, the gap between germline ends came to 8 bases. This CDR3 comprises 13 residues. Germline V gene sequence: CDR1 KGHSH, CDR2 LQKENI. This clonotype was sampled from an adult in good health. The chain carries TRBV18 and TRBJ1-1; D uncertain. Specimen: peripheral blood, collected on day 0 of AZD1222 vaccination. The CDR3 DNA reads as TGTGCCAGCTCTACAGACATGAACACTGAAGCTTTCTTT. Its translation is CASSTDMNTEAFF. Looking up the rest from reference TRBV18 and TRBJ1-1 gives the full variable domain: NAGVMQNPRHLVRRRGQEARLRCSPMKGHSHVYWYRQLPEEGLKFMVYLQKENIIDESGMPKERFSAEFPKEGPSILRIQQVVRGDSAAYFCASSTDMNTEAFFGQGTRLTVV.